Described below is a single TCR beta chain sequence and its context. The antigen is not known. The TCRbeta library was prepared with unique molecular identifiers. Using its own MiXCR run on the PCR reads, TCRdb lists one record per CDR3 protein. The sample has 300,000 to 400,000 distinct CDR3 sequences, around 15% seen once. These data originate in a study of T-cell reconstitution after alpha-beta-depleted transplantation in children. Study-wide findings and caveats: T-cell numbers and diversity one year post-transplant derived largely from freshly generated T cells. Several hundred expanded graft clones reportedly were the source of alpha-beta T cells about two months after transplant. The origin of high day-60 TCRbeta diversity in some patients lay in surviving recipient T cells and thymic progenitors.

This CDR3 has 15 residues. Germline lookup yields CDR1 GTSNPN and CDR2 SVGIG (reference sequence). Trimming took 4 bases from V and 0 from J, leaving 14 bases between them. This chain joins TRBV30 and TRBJ2-3; D is unresolved. The receptor was isolated from a male patient aged 2-15 years who had a stem cell transplant for acute lymphoblastic leukemia, so the T cells may come from the graft donor. The input for sequencing was PBMCs, mostly from graft donor cells, taken 360 days after TCRalphabeta/CD19-depleted stem cell transplant. The CDR3 spells CAWTRLVTSTDTQYF. The CDR3 DNA sequence: TGTGCCTGGACACGACTTGTAACTAGCACAGATACGCAGTATTTT.